This T cell receptor beta chain was documented in a study of blood T cell repertoires in COVID-19. Whole-study context: The cDNA or gDNA used as material had been derived from T cells, B-cell-depleted T cells, or PBMCs.

The V end was cut by 5 bases, the J end by 9 bases, with 8 bases between. Germline V CDR1 and CDR2: MNHEY, SMNVEV (reference sequence). The CDR3 is 11 residues long. Ages ranged from 18 to 89 years, with residence in about two dozen US areas. Which cohort a participant joined came from the clinical history participants gave. In the original processing: Researchers report that nucleated cell counts were estimated from reference gene primer amplification. Using immunoSEQ multiplex PCR, the repertoire was profiled, and TCRdb retains in-frame clones only, with some absent. Clone size and the V and J calls come from that table; the DNA yielded D and trimming. The sample carries roughly 250,000 clones, more than 70% recorded once.

The sequencing sample was made of PBMCs or T cells enriched from blood (not recorded which). This TCR derives from a woman aged 40 to 50 with acute COVID-19. The rearrangement joins TRBV27 to TRBJ2-1; TRBD2 might be the D (7 bases). The CDR3 here is CASSRGGEQFF. The CDR3 coding sequence is TGTGCCAGCAGTAGGGGGGGTGAGCAGTTCTTC.